This T cell receptor (beta chain) was captured in a study of T cell responses to AZD1222 COVID-19 vaccine. The CDR3 runs 15 residues. V dropped 8 bases and J dropped 5 bases, with 16 bases sitting between them. CDR1 PRHDT and CDR2 FYEKMQ come from the germline V gene (reference sequence). In this sample, this clone turned up many times. The method was immunoSEQ multiplex PCR; TCRdb's version includes in-frame clones alone and lacks a portion of them. The table lists 130,000 to 150,000 clones, 89% of them singletons, with approximately 5.1% in the top ten. The input for sequencing was peripheral blood, taken on day 0 of AZD1222 vaccination. This clonotype was obtained from an adult in good health. The chain has TRBV13 and TRBJ1-6, with a tentative D call TRBD1 (5 bases). This CDR3 is CASRWRGGNNSPLHF. As DNA, the CDR3 is TGTGCCAGCCGCTGGCGGGGGGGGAATAATTCACCCCTCCACTTT.